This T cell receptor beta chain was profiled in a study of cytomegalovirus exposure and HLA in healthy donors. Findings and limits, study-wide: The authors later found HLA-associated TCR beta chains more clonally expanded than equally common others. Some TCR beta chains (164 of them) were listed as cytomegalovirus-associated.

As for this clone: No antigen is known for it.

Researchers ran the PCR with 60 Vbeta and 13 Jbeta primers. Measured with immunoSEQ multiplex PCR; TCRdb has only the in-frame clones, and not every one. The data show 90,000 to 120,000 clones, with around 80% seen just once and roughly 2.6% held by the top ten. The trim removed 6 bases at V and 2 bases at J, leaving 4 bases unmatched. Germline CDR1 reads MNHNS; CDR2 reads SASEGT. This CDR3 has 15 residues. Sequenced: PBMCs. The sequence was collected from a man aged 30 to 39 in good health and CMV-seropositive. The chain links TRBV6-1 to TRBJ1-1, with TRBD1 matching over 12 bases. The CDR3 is CASREGQGANTEAFF. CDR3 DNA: TGTGCCAGCAGGGAGGGACAGGGGGCTAACACTGAAGCTTTCTTT.